The 2 T cell receptor beta chains reported below all come from one sample, sequenced in a study of cytomegalovirus exposure and HLA in healthy donors (dated by TCRdb to the late 2010s). The library came from the immunoSEQ multiplex PCR assay. A mixture of 60 forward primers for TCR Vbeta segments and 13 reverse primers for TCR Jbeta segments was used in the multiplex PCR. Entries here come from immuneACCESS through TCRdb and include only in-frame sequences with V and J called. Some clones fail to appear in such tables; in the studies checked, an unresolved V gene covers under half of the shortfall, and the cause of the remainder is unknown. The sample table contains about 120,000 clones; only one count was recorded for 74% of them. The ten largest account for less than 4% of the sample. Specimen: PBMCs. Source of these receptors: a man aged 35-49 years in good health and CMV-seropositive.

This sequence joins TRBV30 and TRBJ2-1; 10 bases align to TRBD1. Germline V gene sequence: CDR1 GTSNPN, CDR2 SVGIG (reference sequence). The length of the CDR3 is 14 residues. Germline trimming cut 6 bases from V and 5 bases from J; bases unmatched to any gene: 7. The DNA of the CDR3 is TGTGCCTGTACTGACAGGGGGCTGGACAATGAGCAGTTCTTC. This codes for CACTDRGLDNEQFF.

This clone was found once. The CDR3 bases are TGTGCCAGCAGCTTAGCTGACAAATACGAGCAGTACTTC. This translates into CASSLADKYEQYF. The chain has TRBV11-2 and TRBJ2-7; D ambiguous. Germline values: CDR1 SGHAT, CDR2 FQNNGV. The V end lost 1 base, the J end lost 4 bases, and 8 bases lay between the germline ends. CDR3 size: 13 residues.